The present T cell receptor beta chain was sequenced within a study of shared clonotypes between healthy human individuals. Regarding the study as a whole: Sharing across four donors was highest in naive CD4 (roughly 5%) and lowest in memory CD8 (approximately 0.4%). Naive subsets generally exceeded memory subsets in estimated richness.

For each subset, genomic DNA was distributed in equal portions over several immunoSEQ plates. Assay: immunoSEQ multiplex PCR; the TCRdb copy retains only in-frame clones and omits some. This table holds more than 1,200,000 clones, 98% to 99% found once. A remark on this clone: Antigen unknown.

The TCR comes from a man aged 30 to 45 in good health. Input material: naive CD4+ T cells sorted from blood. Specified subset: CD45RA+ positively selected.

In nucleotides, the CDR3 is TGTGCCAGCAGCTTGTTTTGGGGGACCGGGACGGGGGCCAACGTCCTGACTTTC. This gives the protein CASSLFWGTGTGANVLTF. The chain employs TRBV5-6 and TRBJ2-6, with D perhaps assigned TRBD1 or TRBD2 (5 bases each). CDR3 length: 18 amino acids. Germline V gene data show CDR1 as SGHDT and CDR2 as YYEEEE. The V end was cut by 1 base, the J end by 4 bases, with 18 bases between.